This TCR beta chain was sequenced in a study of identical twins (dated by TCRdb to 2016 to 2018). The study in broad terms: To test whether fetal clonotypes persist, this study deep-sequenced TCR alpha and beta repertoires from monozygotic twins, from unrelated adults of various ages, and from cord blood. Replicate twin experiments were performed at different times using different library preparation protocols to rule out contamination. General study outcomes and caveats: Out-of-frame TCR alpha sharing in monozygotic twins was systematically underestimated by recombination models, whereas sharing between unrelated individuals was in agreement with the recombination models. Compared with coincidental sharing between unrelated individuals, an excess of low generation-probability sequences was observed among out-of-frame TCR alpha sequences shared between twins. Invariant T cells such as MAIT and iNKT could partly confound zero-insertion analyses, although diverse VJ usage argued against such confounding for most clonotypes. Conclusions relied on cross-sectional statistical analysis, since the same donors could not be followed over many years. Excess twin sharing in beta out-of-frame sequences was weaker because fewer shared sequences lowered the signal-to-noise ratio. Fewer insertions were carried by abundant cord blood beta clonotypes; a weaker similar trend was observed in young adult naive repertoires, while no such trend was observed in memory repertoires.

This clonotype was counted ten times or more. There is no known antigen for this receptor. The sample holds no much larger clone one base away, and base qualities are not on file. Per the germline V gene, SGHDT is the CDR1 and YYEEEE is the CDR2. The germline ends are 11 bases apart after V is trimmed by 4 bases and J by 9 bases. The CDR3, cysteine through phenylalanine, is 12 amino acids long. This entry keeps only the CDR3 DNA: 36 bases, framed from base 1. Receptors were amplified or captured by 5' RACE. TCRdb records Illumina HiSeq 2000 as the sequencer. A universal primer binding site was introduced by template switching, and a unique molecular identifier was present in the final cDNA, enabling accurate counting of TCR cDNA molecules. Specific primers in the conserved constant-segment region were used to synthesize first-strand cDNA for the TCR alpha and beta chains. To control for contamination, every cDNA library was double barcoded, receiving both a SMART-Mk sample barcode and Illumina barcodes. Two successive PCR steps introduced TruSeq adapter sequences along with Illumina sample barcodes. Sequencing of the TCR alpha and beta cDNA libraries was done on the Illumina HiSeq platform using custom primers. The published analysis was carried out like this. Unique molecular identifiers were extracted from raw reads with MiGEC, and CDR3 positions were determined with MiXCR. For each individual, recombination models were inferred using an EM algorithm with the repgenHMM and IGoR tools. Shared clonotype analysis was performed with the tcR package in R, normalizing sharing by the product of cloneset sizes. To study raw recombination without the effects of thymic and clonal selection, out-of-frame nonproductive sequences were analyzed. TCRdb reprocessing: public reads trimmed at Q25 with fastp, clones called with MiXCR, in-frame beta chains kept. Merged by CDR3 protein, the rows form single entries marked with the most common genes and DNA. V and J calls and clone size were set by TCRdb, not the authors. The sample data list 420,000 or so distinct CDR3 sequences, and around 20% of these were observed just once. The top ten hold roughly an eighth of the sample.

Only healthy Caucasian donors were included. Three unrelated non-twin adults were additionally sequenced: a male aged 18 to 29, a male aged 50 to 60 and a female aged 50 to 60. Using Miltenyi CD45RO+ enrichment and human naive T-cell isolation kits, memory (CD45RO+) and naive T cells were isolated from PBMC. The chain is encoded by TRBV5-6 joined to TRBJ2-1; no D gene is confidently identified. The receptor's source is a man aged 50 to 59 in good health. The sample comprised naive T cells sorted from blood. The sample's cell subset or site label, in plain terms: cells isolated with a human naive T-cell isolation kit. The DNA is TGTGCCAGCAGCCCGCGGATCTCTGAGCAGTTCTTC. This is translated as CASSPRISEQFF.